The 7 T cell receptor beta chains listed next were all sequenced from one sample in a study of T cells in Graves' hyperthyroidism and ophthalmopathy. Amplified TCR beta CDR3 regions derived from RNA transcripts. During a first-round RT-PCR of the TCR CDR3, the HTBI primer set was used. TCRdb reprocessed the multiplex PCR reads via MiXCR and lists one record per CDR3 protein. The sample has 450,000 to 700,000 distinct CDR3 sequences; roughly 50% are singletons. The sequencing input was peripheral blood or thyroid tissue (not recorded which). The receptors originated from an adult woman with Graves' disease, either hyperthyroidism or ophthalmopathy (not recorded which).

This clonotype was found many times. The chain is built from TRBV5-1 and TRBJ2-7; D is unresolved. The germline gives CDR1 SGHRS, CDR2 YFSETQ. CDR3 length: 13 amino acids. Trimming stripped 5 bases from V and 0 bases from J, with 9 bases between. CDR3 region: CASRTGRSYEQYF. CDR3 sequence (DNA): TGCGCCAGCAGGACCGGGCGCTCCTACGAGCAGTACTTC.

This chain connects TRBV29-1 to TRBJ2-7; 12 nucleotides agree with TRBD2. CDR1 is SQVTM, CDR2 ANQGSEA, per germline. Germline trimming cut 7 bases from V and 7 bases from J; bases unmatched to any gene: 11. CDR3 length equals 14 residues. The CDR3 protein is CSALLAGGPREQYF. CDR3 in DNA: TGCAGCGCTCTCCTAGCGGGAGGGCCACGAGAGCAGTACTTC.

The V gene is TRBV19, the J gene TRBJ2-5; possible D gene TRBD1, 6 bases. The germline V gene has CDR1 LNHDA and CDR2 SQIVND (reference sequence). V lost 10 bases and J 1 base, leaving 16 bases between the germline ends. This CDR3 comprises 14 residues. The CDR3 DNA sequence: TGTGCCAACAGCCCAGTGGACAGCCAAGAGACCCAGTACTTC. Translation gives CANSPVDSQETQYF.

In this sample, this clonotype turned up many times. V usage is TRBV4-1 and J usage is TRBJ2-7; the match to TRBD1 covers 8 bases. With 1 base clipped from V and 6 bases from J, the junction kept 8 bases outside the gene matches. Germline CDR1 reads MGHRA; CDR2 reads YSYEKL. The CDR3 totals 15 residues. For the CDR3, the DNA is TGCGCCAGCAGCCAAGTCAGGGGGCGGATCGGCGAGCAGTACTTC. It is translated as CASSQVRGRIGEQYF.

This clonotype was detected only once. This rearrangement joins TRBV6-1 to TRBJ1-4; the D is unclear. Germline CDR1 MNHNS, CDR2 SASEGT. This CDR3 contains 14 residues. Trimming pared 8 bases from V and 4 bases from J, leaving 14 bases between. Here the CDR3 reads CASRNTYGNEKLFF. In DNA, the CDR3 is TGTGCCAGCCGAAACACCTATGGTAATGAAAAACTGTTTTTT.

The CDR3 reads CATSSATRVGEQYF. Here the CDR3 DNA reads TGTGCCACCAGCAGCGCAACTAGAGTCGGCGAGCAGTACTTC. The genes are TRBV15 and TRBJ2-7; tentative D call: TRBD2 (5 bases). Germline V lookup: CDR1 LNHNV, CDR2 YYDKDF (reference sequence). V lost 3 bases, J lost 6 bases, and 15 bases lay in between. The CDR3 covers 14 residues.

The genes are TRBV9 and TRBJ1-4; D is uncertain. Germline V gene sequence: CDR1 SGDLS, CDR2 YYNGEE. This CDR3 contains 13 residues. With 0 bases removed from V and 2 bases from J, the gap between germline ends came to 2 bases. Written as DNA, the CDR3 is TGTGCCAGCAGCGTAGGGACTAATGAAAAACTGTTTTTT. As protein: CASSVGTNEKLFF.